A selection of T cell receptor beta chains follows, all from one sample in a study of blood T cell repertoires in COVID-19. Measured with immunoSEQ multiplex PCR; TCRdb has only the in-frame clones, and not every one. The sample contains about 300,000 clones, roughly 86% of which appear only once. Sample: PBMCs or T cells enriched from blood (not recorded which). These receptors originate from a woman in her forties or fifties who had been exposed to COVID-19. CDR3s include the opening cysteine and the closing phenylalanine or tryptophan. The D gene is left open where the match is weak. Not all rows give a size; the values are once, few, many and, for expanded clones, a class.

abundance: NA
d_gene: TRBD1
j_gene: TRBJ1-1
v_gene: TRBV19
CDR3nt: TGTGCCAGTATGGGACAGGGAGGTTTTCTTATGAACACTGAAGCTTTCTTT
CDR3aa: CASMGQGGFLMNTEAFF

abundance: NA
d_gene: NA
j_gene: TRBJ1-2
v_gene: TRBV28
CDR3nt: TGTGCCAGCAGTTTACGCAAGGGGGGGGAAAACTATGGCTACACCTTC
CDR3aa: CASSLRKGGENYGYTF

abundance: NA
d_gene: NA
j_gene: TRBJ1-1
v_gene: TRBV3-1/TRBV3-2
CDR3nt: TGTGCCAGCAGCCTCGGGGGGGTCGGCACTGAAGCTTTCTTT
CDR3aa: CASSLGGVGTEAFF

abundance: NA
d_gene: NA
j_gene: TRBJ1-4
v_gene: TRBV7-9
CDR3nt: TGTGCCAGCAGACCAAGGGACAACCCTAATGAAAAACTGTTTTTT
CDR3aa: CASRPRDNPNEKLFF

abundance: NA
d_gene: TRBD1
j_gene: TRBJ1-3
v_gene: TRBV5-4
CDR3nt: TGTGCCAGCAGCCCCGACCGTCTGGGACAGGGCAATGGAAACACCATATATTTT
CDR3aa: CASSPDRLGQGNGNTIYF

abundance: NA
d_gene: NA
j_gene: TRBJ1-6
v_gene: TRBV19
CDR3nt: TGTGCCAGTAGTATAGGAGGGGGATCCTCACCCCTCCACTTT
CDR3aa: CASSIGGGSSPLHF

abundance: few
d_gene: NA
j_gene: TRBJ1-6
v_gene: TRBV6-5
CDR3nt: TGTGCCAGCAGCGCAGGTCCCTATAATTCACCCCTCCACTTT
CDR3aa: CASSAGPYNSPLHF

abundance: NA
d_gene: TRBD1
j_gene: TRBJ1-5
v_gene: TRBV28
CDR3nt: TGTGCCAGCACGTCCGGGACAGGGGATACTCAGCCCCAGCATTTT
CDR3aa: CASTSGTGDTQPQHF

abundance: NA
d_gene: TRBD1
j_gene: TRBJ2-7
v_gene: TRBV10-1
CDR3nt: TGCGCCAGCAGTGCATTGTTGTTTCTCGGGACAGGGTGCTCCTACGAGCAGTACTTC
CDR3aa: CASSALLFLGTGCSYEQYF

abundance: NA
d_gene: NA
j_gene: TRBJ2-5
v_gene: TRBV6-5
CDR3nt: TGTGCCAGCAGTTACGGGGCTCAAGAGACCCAGTACTTC
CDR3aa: CASSYGAQETQYF

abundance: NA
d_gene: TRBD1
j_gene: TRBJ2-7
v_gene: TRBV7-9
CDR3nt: TGTGCCAGCAGCTTAGTAGGGACAGGGTCCTACGAGCAGTACTTC
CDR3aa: CASSLVGTGSYEQYF

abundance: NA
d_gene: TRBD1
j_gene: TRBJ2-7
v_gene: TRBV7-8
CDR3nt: TGTGCCAGCAGCAAACACGGACAGGGCAGGTTTGACGAGCAGTACTTC
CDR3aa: CASSKHGQGRFDEQYF

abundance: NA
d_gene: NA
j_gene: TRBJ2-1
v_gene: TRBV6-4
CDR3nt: TGTGCCAGCAGTGAGGACAGTTTCTCCTACAATGAGCAGTTCTTC
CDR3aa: CASSEDSFSYNEQFF

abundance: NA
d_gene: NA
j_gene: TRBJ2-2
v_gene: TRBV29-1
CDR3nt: TGCAGCGTCCAAAGGGGCGGGGAGCTGTTTTTT
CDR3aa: CSVQRGGELFF

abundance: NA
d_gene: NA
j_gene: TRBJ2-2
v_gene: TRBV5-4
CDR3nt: TGTGCCAGCTCTCCCCCGCGGGGCGATAACACCGGGGAGCTGTTTTTT
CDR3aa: CASSPPRGDNTGELFF

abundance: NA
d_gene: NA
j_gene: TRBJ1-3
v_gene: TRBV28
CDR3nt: TGTGCCAGCAGTCCTAACGCGGGAGGGGTCTCTGGAAACACCATATATTTT
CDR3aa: CASSPNAGGVSGNTIYF

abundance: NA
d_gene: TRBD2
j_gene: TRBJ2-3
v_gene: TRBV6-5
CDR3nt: TGTGCCAGCAGTTTAGGGACTAGCGGGAACACAGATACGCAGTATTTT
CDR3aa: CASSLGTSGNTDTQYF

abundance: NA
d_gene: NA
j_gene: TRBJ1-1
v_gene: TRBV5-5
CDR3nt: TGTGCCAGCAGCTTGGTCGGGGGGAACACTGAAGCTTTCTTT
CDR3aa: CASSLVGGNTEAFF

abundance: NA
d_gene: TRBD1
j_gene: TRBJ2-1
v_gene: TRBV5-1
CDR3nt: TGCGCCAGCAGCTTGGATCATAGGGACAGGGAAACCTACAATGAGCAGTTCTTC
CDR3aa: CASSLDHRDRETYNEQFF

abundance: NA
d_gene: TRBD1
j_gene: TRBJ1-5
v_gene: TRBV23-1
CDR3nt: TGCGCCAGCAGTCAATCGTCTAGGGGGCTGGGCGAATTAGACAATCAGCCCCAGCATTTT
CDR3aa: CASSQSSRGLGELDNQPQHF

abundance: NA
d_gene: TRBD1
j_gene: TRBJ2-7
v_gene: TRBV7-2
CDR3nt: TGTGCCAGCAGTTTGGACAGGGGGGCCTACGAGCAGTACTTC
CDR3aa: CASSLDRGAYEQYF

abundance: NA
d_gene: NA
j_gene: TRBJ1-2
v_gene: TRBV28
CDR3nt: TGTGCCAGCAGTTTATCGAGGAGTGGGAACTATGGCTACACCTTC
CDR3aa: CASSLSRSGNYGYTF

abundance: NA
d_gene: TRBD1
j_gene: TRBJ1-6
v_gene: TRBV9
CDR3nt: TGTGCCAGCAGCGCGACAGGGGGAAATTCACCCCTCCACTTT
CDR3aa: CASSATGGNSPLHF

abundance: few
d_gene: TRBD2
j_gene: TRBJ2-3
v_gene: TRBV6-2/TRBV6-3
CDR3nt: TGTGCCAGCAGTTATTGGGCTAGCGGGGGACGCACAGATACGCAGTATTTT
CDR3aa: CASSYWASGGRTDTQYF

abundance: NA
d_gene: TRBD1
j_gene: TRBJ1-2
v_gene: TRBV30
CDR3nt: TGTGCCTGGAGTGTAACCGGGACAGGTGGTTCGTCCTATGGCTACACCTTC
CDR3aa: CAWSVTGTGGSSYGYTF

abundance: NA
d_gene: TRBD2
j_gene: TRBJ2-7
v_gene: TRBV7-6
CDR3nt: TGTGCCAGCAGCTTTTTCGGGGGGTTAGCCTACAGCGAGCAGTACTTC
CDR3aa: CASSFFGGLAYSEQYF